This TCR beta chain was sequenced during a study of identical twins (dated by TCRdb to 2016 to 2017). At the level of the whole study: The study deep-sequenced TCR alpha and beta repertoires from monozygotic twins, unrelated adults of various ages and cord blood to test whether fetal clonotypes persist. To rule out contamination, replicate twin experiments were performed at different times with different library preparation protocols. General study outcomes and caveats: Compared with coincidental sharing between unrelated individuals, out-of-frame TCR alpha sequences shared between twins had an excess of sequences with low generation probability. Fewer insertions were carried by abundant cord blood beta clonotypes; a weaker similar trend was observed in young adult naive repertoires, while no such trend was observed in memory repertoires. Excess twin sharing in beta out-of-frame sequences was weaker because fewer shared sequences lowered the signal-to-noise ratio. Invariant T cells such as MAIT and iNKT could partly confound zero-insertion analyses, although diverse VJ usage argued against such confounding for most clonotypes. Because the same donors could not be followed over many years, the conclusions relied on cross-sectional statistical analysis. In monozygotic twins, recombination models systematically underestimated out-of-frame TCR alpha sharing, but the models matched the sharing seen between unrelated individuals.

The table lists this clonotype with a few counts. The target of this receptor is not known. No base quality values were provided; no much bigger clone lies one nucleotide off. The method was 5' RACE. Sequencing relied on an Illumina HiSeq 2000. Template switching introduced a universal primer binding site; the final cDNA contained a unique molecular identifier, enabling accurate counting of TCR cDNA molecules. Specific primers in the conserved constant-segment region were used to synthesize first-strand cDNA for TCR alpha and beta chains. Each cDNA library was double barcoded, with a SMART-Mk sample barcode plus Illumina barcodes, to control for contamination. TruSeq adapter sequences along with Illumina sample barcodes were introduced in two successive PCR steps. Sequencing of the TCR alpha and beta cDNA libraries was done on the Illumina HiSeq platform using custom primers. In the paper's pipeline: Raw reads were processed with MiGEC to extract unique molecular identifiers, and MiXCR was used to determine CDR3 positions. For each individual, recombination models were inferred using an EM algorithm with the repgenHMM and IGoR tools. The analysis of shared clonotypes was done with the tcR package in R, with sharing normalized by the product of cloneset sizes. To study raw recombination without the effects of thymic and clonal selection, out-of-frame nonproductive sequences were analyzed. Through fastp at Q25 and MiXCR, TCRdb rebuilt clones from the public reads, retaining in-frame beta chains. Rows matching on CDR3 protein sequence are summarized as one entry with the most common DNA and genes. TCRdb's processing, not the authors' own work, is the source of the V and J calls. The sample has just under 650,000 distinct CDR3 sequences on record, roughly 7.2% of them singletons. The biggest ten clones account for 1.6% of the sample.

All donors were healthy Caucasians. The twin cohort comprised three pairs of female monozygotic twins, all aged roughly 18 to 30 years. Peripheral blood mononuclear cells were used as the source from which RNA for TCR libraries was isolated. V sheds 1 base and J sheds 7 bases, leaving 17 bases between their ends. The germline V gene yields SGHTA for CDR1 and FQGTGA for CDR2. From its cysteine to its phenylalanine, the CDR3 spans 15 amino acids. This entry keeps only the CDR3 DNA: 45 bases, framed from base 1. The same data also contributed to another study, on yellow fever vaccine responses in identical twins. As described in the second report: According to the authors, in identical twins the way T cells responded to vaccination appeared partly convergent and partly personalized. The study precisely tracked vaccine-responding T cell clones in identical twins.

Material: PBMCs. This receptor was taken from a woman aged 18-29 years in good health. The chain couples TRBV7-3 to TRBJ2-7; the D element could tentatively be TRBD1 or TRBD2, as 5 bases agree for each. CDR3 reads: CASSLNGPLAGEQYF. The base sequence is TGTGCCAGCAGCTTAAACGGACCCCTAGCAGGGGAGCAGTACTTC.